The 25 T cell receptor beta chains below come from one sample, sequenced in a study of blood T cell repertoires in COVID-19. Sequencing was performed with immunoSEQ multiplex PCR; in TCRdb, only in-frame clones are kept and a portion is missing. Among roughly 80,000 clones, over 80% were seen once, and the ten largest hold just under 6%. The source material was peripheral blood. The receptors were sampled from a man aged 60 to 69 with active or convalescent COVID-19.

The rearrangement uses TRBV7-9 and TRBJ1-5; 9 nucleotides line up with TRBD1. The CDR3 has 15 amino acids. The germline V gene has CDR1 SEHNR and CDR2 FQNEAQ (reference sequence). Germline trimming cut 5 bases from V and 2 bases from J; bases unmatched to any gene: 4. The CDR3 sequence: CASSPQGAGNQPQHF. The CDR3 DNA reads TGTGCCAGCAGCCCACAGGGGGCGGGCAATCAGCCCCAGCATTTT.

The chain combines TRBV5-4 with TRBJ1-1, with 7 bases matching TRBD1. Trimming removed 5 bases from V and 3 bases from J; junction bases left unmatched: 13. The CDR3 has 16 amino acids. Germline V gene lookup returns CDR1 SGHNT and CDR2 YYREEE (reference sequence). This chain's CDR3 is CASSNPLTGRHTEAFF. The DNA for the CDR3 is TGTGCCAGCAGTAACCCCTTGACAGGGAGGCACACTGAAGCTTTCTTT.

The rearrangement uses TRBV6-5 and TRBJ2-1, with D perhaps matching TRBD2 (5 bases). This CDR3 has 12 amino acids. The V end lost 7 bases, the J end lost 7 bases, and 11 bases lay between the germline ends. Looked up from germline, CDR1 is MNHEY and CDR2 is SVGAGI. CDR3 DNA: TGTGCCAGCACACGACGGGGAAATGAGCAGTTCTTC. It codes for CASTRRGNEQFF.

This clone was recorded once. The rearrangement joins TRBV4-3 to TRBJ2-1; the match to TRBD2 covers 11 bases. The germline V gene has CDR1 LGHNA and CDR2 YSLEER. J gave up 4 bases and V 1 base, and 0 bases lay outside the gene matches. This CDR3 spans 15 amino acids. This CDR3 is CASSQGLAGYNEQFF. CDR3 nucleotide sequence: TGCGCCAGCAGCCAAGGACTAGCGGGGTACAATGAGCAGTTCTTC.

The gene calls are TRBV6-5 and TRBJ2-1; D possibly corresponds to TRBD2 (6 bases). CDR3 length: 15 residues. V was pared by 4 bases and J by 6 bases, with 16 bases between. CDR1 MNHEY and CDR2 SVGAGI come from the germline V gene. The CDR3: CASSFLRDSLNEQFF. In DNA, the CDR3 is TGTGCCAGCAGTTTCCTTCGGGACTCCCTCAATGAGCAGTTCTTC.

This clone has only one observation. This CDR3 is CASSQRNMPNTGELFF. DNA of the CDR3: TGCGCCAGCAGCCAAAGAAACATGCCGAACACCGGGGAGCTGTTTTTT. V is TRBV4-3 and J is TRBJ2-2; D ambiguous. The V gene's germline CDR1 is LGHNA and CDR2 YSLEER. This CDR3 region has 16 residues. V was cut by 2 bases and J by 0 bases, with 10 bases left in between.

This clone was detected a few times. The chain links TRBV7-3 to TRBJ2-1; 8 positions match TRBD2. The CDR3 spans 16 residues. In germline, CDR1 is SGHTA, CDR2 FQGTGA. Germline trimming cut 5 bases from V and 5 bases from J; bases unmatched to any gene: 11. This CDR3 is CASSPGGGPGNNEQFF. The CDR3 DNA reads as TGTGCCAGCAGCCCGGGGGGGGGCCCTGGGAACAATGAGCAGTTCTTC.

The V and J genes are TRBV2 and TRBJ1-2; perhaps TRBD1 as D (5 bases). Trimming cost V 4 bases and J 10 bases, with 10 bases left between them. This CDR3 has 11 residues. From germline, CDR1 is SNHLY and CDR2 FYNNEI. CDR3 protein: CASSVRQIYTF. Written as DNA, the CDR3 is TGTGCCAGCAGTGTAAGACAGATCTACACCTTC.

This clone was seen once. The chain joins TRBV30 to TRBJ2-7; D unclear. V lost 4 bases and J lost 3, with 10 bases in between. Germline CDR1 GTSNPN, CDR2 SVGIG (reference sequence). This CDR3 comprises 12 residues. The CDR3: CAWKGAIYEQYF. The CDR3 nucleotides read TGTGCCTGGAAAGGAGCCATCTACGAGCAGTACTTC.

V usage is TRBV30 and J usage is TRBJ1-1; possibly TRBD1 for D (6 bases). The length of the CDR3 is 14 residues. V lost 2 bases, J lost 4 bases, and 14 bases lay in between. CDR1 is GTSNPN, CDR2 SVGIG, per germline (reference sequence). CDR3 amino acids: CAWSRGQRGTEAFF. For the CDR3, the DNA is TGTGCCTGGAGTAGAGGACAGCGGGGCACTGAAGCTTTCTTT.

The V and J genes are TRBV4-3 and TRBJ1-1, with 9 bases fitting TRBD1. This CDR3 region has 15 residues. The V gene's germline CDR1 is LGHNA and CDR2 YSLEER. The junction had 7 bases not matched to a gene; V was cut back by 3 bases and J by 5 bases. In DNA, the CDR3 is TGCGCCAGCAGCCATGGACGGACAGGGGTGACTGAAGCTTTCTTT. The encoded protein is CASSHGRTGVTEAFF.

The chain combines TRBV15 with TRBJ2-1; TRBD1 matches 8 bases. The J segment lost 6 bases and the V segment lost 0 bases, leaving 7 bases of the junction unmatched. Germline V CDR1 and CDR2: LNHNV, YYDKDF (reference sequence). The CDR3 contains 16 residues. The CDR3 region has the DNA TGTGCCACCAGCAGAGATTTAGGACAGGGTAGCAATGAGCAGTTCTTC. This sequence encodes CATSRDLGQGSNEQFF.

The J gene is TRBJ2-1, the V gene TRBV5-1; 13 bases are a match to TRBD2. J lost 8 bases, V lost 0 bases, and 2 bases had no gene match. The CDR3 length is 15 residues. The V gene's germline CDR1 is SGHRS and CDR2 YFSETQ. CDR3 DNA sequence: TGCGCCAGCAGCTTGGGGACTAGCGGGGGTTATGAGCAGTTCTTC. This gives the protein CASSLGTSGGYEQFF.

In its sample, this clone was seen a few times. The gene calls are TRBV4-2 and TRBJ1-1; possible D gene TRBD1, 6 bases. This CDR3 spans 16 amino acids. CDR1 and CDR2 from the germline V gene are LGHNA and YNFKEQ. V lost 0 bases, J lost 1 base, and 12 bases lay in between. CDR3: CASSQDGRGRNTEAFF. CDR3 coding DNA: TGTGCCAGCAGCCAAGATGGGAGGGGGAGGAACACTGAAGCTTTCTTT.

CDR3 nucleotides: TGTGCCAGCAGCTTCCGGACAGGGGGCCCCTACAATGAGCAGTTCTTC. Translating gives CASSFRTGGPYNEQFF. This chain links TRBV13 with TRBJ2-1, with 11 positions matching TRBD1. CDR1 and CDR2 (germline): PRHDT, FYEKMQ (reference sequence). CDR3 size: 16 residues. V shed 3 bases and J 2 bases; nucleotides not matched to a gene: 3. The variable domain in full, completed from reference TRBV13 and TRBJ2-1, reads AAGVIQSPRHLIKEKRETATLKCYPIPRHDTVYWYQQGPGQDPQFLISFYEKMQSDKGSIPDRFSAQQFSDYHSELNMSSLELGDSALYFCASSFRTGGPYNEQFFGPGTRLTVL.

In this sample, this clone turned up a few times. J is TRBJ1-1 and V is TRBV10-3; 10 bases are shared with TRBD1. Germline trimming cut 4 bases from V and 8 bases from J; bases unmatched to any gene: 4. Germline lookup yields CDR1 ENHRY and CDR2 SYGVKD. This CDR3 spans 13 amino acids. This CDR3 reads CAISGEDRGEAFF. The CDR3 DNA follows: TGTGCCATCAGTGGGGAGGACAGGGGGGAAGCTTTCTTT.

The CDR3 DNA reads TGTGCCAGCAGCCTGGGACAGTGGGGGCGCAATCAGCCCCAGCATTTT. Translating it yields CASSLGQWGRNQPQHF. The chain carries TRBV5-5 and TRBJ1-5; 7 nucleotides match TRBD1. The trim removed 4 bases at V and 2 bases at J, leaving 9 bases unmatched. The germline CDR1 and CDR2 sequences are SGHKS and YYEKEE (reference sequence). The CDR3 spans 16 residues.

The chain employs TRBV20-1 and TRBJ2-2; maybe TRBD2 (5 bases). The germline V and J ends were trimmed by 6 bases and 4 bases, with 6 bases remaining between them. The CDR3 consists of 11 residues. Germline V CDR1 and CDR2: DFQATT, SNEGSKA (reference sequence). The CDR3 DNA sequence: TGCAGTGCCGGGATCACCGGGGAGCTGTTTTTT. This gives the protein CSAGITGELFF.

This chain uses TRBV6-5 with TRBJ1-1; no clear D gene. Trimming took 6 bases from V and 5 from J, leaving 16 bases between them. Germline values: CDR1 MNHEY, CDR2 SVGAGI. This CDR3 comprises 14 residues. This CDR3 is CASRRRSEWTEAFF. CDR3 sequence (DNA): TGTGCCAGCAGGAGGCGGAGCGAGTGGACTGAAGCTTTCTTT.

This chain uses TRBV18 with TRBJ1-6, with 9 bases fitting TRBD1. Trimming at V came to 3 bases and at J to 7 bases, leaving 1 base not matched to a gene. The CDR3 loop spans 14 amino acids. Per the germline V gene, CDR1 is KGHSH and CDR2 is LQKENI. This CDR3 is CASSPGTGNSPLHF. CDR3 DNA: TGTGCCAGCTCACCCGGGACAGGGAATTCACCCCTCCACTTT. The variable domain in full, with the rest retrieved from reference TRBV18 and TRBJ1-6, is NAGVMQNPRHLVRRRGQEARLRCSPMKGHSHVYWYRQLPEEGLKFMVYLQKENIIDESGMPKERFSAEFPKEGPSILRIQQVVRGDSAAYFCASSPGTGNSPLHFGNGTRLTVT.

V gene TRBV15 combines with J gene TRBJ2-7; D might be TRBD2 (6 bases). The CDR3 is made up of 13 amino acids. V lost 1 base and J lost 11, with 15 bases in between. Looked up from germline, CDR1 is LNHNV and CDR2 is YYDKDF (reference sequence). This CDR3 is CATSRVGNGGKYF. The CDR3 DNA follows: TGTGCCACCAGCAGAGTAGGGAACGGAGGGAAGTACTTC.

This chain uses TRBV5-1 with TRBJ1-3; no firm D call. V was trimmed by 4 bases and J by 0 bases, leaving 11 bases between them. CDR1 and CDR2 (germline): SGHRS, YFSETQ. The CDR3 length is 15 residues. For the CDR3, the DNA is TGCGCCAGCAGCCCTCACAGCGGCTCTGGAAACACCATATATTTT. The encoded protein is CASSPHSGSGNTIYF.

The V gene is TRBV7-6, the J gene TRBJ2-3; 9 bases align to TRBD1. There are 16 residues in the CDR3. With V trimmed by 5 bases and J by 0 bases, 6 bases remained unmatched. The germline V gene encodes CDR1 SGHVS and CDR2 FNYEAQ. CDR3 protein: CASSRGQGASTDTQYF. The CDR3 DNA is TGTGCCAGCAGCCGGGGACAGGGAGCTAGCACAGATACGCAGTATTTT.

The chain uses TRBV7-2 and TRBJ1-6, with D possibly matching TRBD1 (5 bases). Germline-derived CDR1 and CDR2 are SGHTA and FQGNSA. V was shortened by 3 bases and J by 2 bases, with 8 bases between the two germline ends. The CDR3 is 15 amino acids. The CDR3 is CASSFDSTYNSPLHF. The CDR3, as DNA: TGTGCCAGCAGCTTTGACAGCACCTATAATTCACCCCTCCACTTT.

The rearrangement links TRBV6-5 to TRBJ2-7, with D possibly being TRBD2 (6 bases). Per germline, CDR1 MNHEY and CDR2 SVGAGI. The ends were cut back, 4 bases at V and 3 bases at J, with 16 bases in the middle. CDR3 length: 15 residues. CDR3 nucleotides: TGTGCCAGCAGTTCCCTGAGACTAGGCCTCTACGAGCAGTACTTC. Translated: CASSSLRLGLYEQYF.